These 32 T cell receptor beta chains were all obtained from the same sample, sequenced in a study of T cell responses to AZD1222 COVID-19 vaccine. Clones were sequenced by immunoSEQ multiplex PCR, and TCRdb holds only the in-frame ones, with some missing. Of over 110,000 clones in the sample, more than 85% were seen once. The sample consisted of peripheral blood, taken on day 0 of AZD1222 vaccination. Source of these receptors: an adult in good health.

The genes are TRBV5-8 and TRBJ2-7; D is ambiguous. V was clipped by 2 bases and J by 6 bases, with 9 bases between them. This CDR3 is built from 12 residues. Germline V gene lookup returns CDR1 SGHTS and CDR2 YDEGEE. The CDR3 bases are TGTGCCAGCAGCTTTAGACAAAGCGAGCAGTACTTC. It codes for CASSFRQSEQYF.

This chain links TRBV27 with TRBJ2-2, with 10 bases lining up with TRBD1. Germline V gene lookup returns CDR1 MNHEY and CDR2 SMNVEV (reference sequence). The CDR3 is made up of 17 amino acids. V was clipped by 7 bases and J by 6 bases; unmatched bases: 14. The CDR3 coding sequence is TGTGCCAGCACCCCCGGGACAGGGGTGCTGCGTGCCGGGGAGCTGTTTTTT. Amino acid sequence: CASTPGTGVLRAGELFF.

In DNA form, the CDR3 reads TGTGCCAGCAGCAGGGACGTCTGGGATACTGAAGCTTTCTTT. This codes for CASSRDVWDTEAFF. V gene TRBV21-1 combines with J gene TRBJ1-1. TRBV21-1 is labeled a pseudogene. This CDR3 contains 14 residues.

The genes are TRBV5-1 and TRBJ1-3, with D uncertain. Germline CDR1 SGHRS, CDR2 YFSETQ. CDR3 size: 13 residues. V was pared by 4 bases and J by 4 bases, with 9 bases between. CDR3 amino acids: CASSPAGGNTIYF. CDR3 coding DNA: TGCGCCAGCAGCCCGGCAGGAGGAAACACCATATATTTT.

The chain's CDR3 is CASLQKDSEAFF. CDR3 sequence (DNA): TGTGCTAGCCTACAAAAAGACAGTGAAGCTTTCTTT. The V gene is TRBV12-5, the J gene TRBJ1-1; a weak D match, TRBD1 (5 bases). CDR1 and CDR2 from the germline V gene are LGHNT and FRNRAP. V lost 9 bases, J lost 7 bases, and 15 bases lay in between. The CDR3 is 12 amino acids.

This clone showed up just once. This chain uses TRBV6-5 with TRBJ1-2; the match to TRBD1 covers 10 bases. Trimming removed 5 bases from V and 4 bases from J; junction bases left unmatched: 7. This CDR3 spans 15 amino acids. CDR1 and CDR2 from the germline V gene are MNHEY and SVGAGI. CDR3 in amino acids: CASSIRQGAGYGYTF. CDR3 coding DNA: TGTGCCAGCAGTATTAGACAGGGGGCGGGCTATGGCTACACCTTC.

As DNA, the CDR3 is TGTGCCAGCAGCAACCCCAGGAGGCGCAGTCAGCCCCAGCATTTT. It is translated as CASSNPRRRSQPQHF. The V gene is TRBV21-1, the J gene TRBJ1-5. TRBV21-1 is a listed pseudogene. CDR3 length: 15 residues.

This chain joins TRBV7-9 and TRBJ2-2, with D possibly TRBD1 on 5 matching bases. Looked up from germline, CDR1 is SEHNR and CDR2 is FQNEAQ (reference sequence). The CDR3 loop spans 17 amino acids. Trimming stripped 4 bases from V and 5 bases from J, with 20 bases between. DNA for the CDR3: TGTGCCAGCAGCTCCAAACCCATCGACAGTCCTACCGGGGAGCTGTTTTTT. It is translated as CASSSKPIDSPTGELFF.

This chain connects TRBV6-5 to TRBJ1-5; D gene uncertain. The CDR3 sequence is 14 residues long. Looked up from germline, CDR1 is MNHEY and CDR2 is SVGAGI. The V gene lost 5 bases and the J gene lost 4 bases, with 12 bases spanning the gap. The CDR3 DNA sequence: TGTGCCAGCAGTAGCCCGCGGGAAAATCAGCCCCAGCATTTT. It encodes CASSSPRENQPQHF.

The chain recombines TRBV2 with TRBJ2-7, with D possibly being TRBD2 (6 bases). V was pared by 4 bases and J by 2 bases, with 15 bases between. The CDR3 extends over 15 amino acids. The germline gives CDR1 SNHLY, CDR2 FYNNEI. Written as DNA, the CDR3 is TGTGCCAGCAGTGGGGTCGGCGGGGCTCCCTACGAGCAGTACTTC. It codes for CASSGVGGAPYEQYF.

V gene TRBV2 combines with J gene TRBJ1-6; a weak D match, TRBD1 (5 bases). The ends were cut back, 7 bases at V and 7 bases at J, with 14 bases in the middle. Germline V gene data show CDR1 as SNHLY and CDR2 as FYNNEI. The CDR3 spans 14 residues. CDR3 sequence (DNA): TGTGCCAGCAATGGGGGAGGACGGAATTCACCCCTCCACTTT. It codes for CASNGGGRNSPLHF.

This chain links TRBV7-8 with TRBJ1-1; D is uncertain. The ends were cut back, 5 bases at V and 5 bases at J, with 21 bases in the middle. This CDR3 has 16 residues. Germline V CDR1 and CDR2: SGHVS, FQNEAQ. The CDR3 DNA reads as TGTGCCAGCAGCCAAGTGGGCAGCGTAAGGTTGACTGAAGCTTTCTTT. It encodes CASSQVGSVRLTEAFF.

The chain combines TRBV5-1 with TRBJ1-4; the D is unclear. V dropped 0 bases and J dropped 11 bases, with 14 bases sitting between them. The CDR3 consists of 14 residues. CDR1 is SGHRS, CDR2 YFSETQ, per germline. CDR3 region: CASSLAGPNEKLFF. The CDR3 coding sequence is TGCGCCAGCAGCTTGGCCGGTCCTAACGAGAAACTGTTTTTT.

The J gene is TRBJ1-1, the V gene TRBV27; the D is unclear. This CDR3 comprises 13 residues. The V gene lost 4 bases and the J gene lost 1 base, with 7 bases spanning the gap. Germline V CDR1 and CDR2: MNHEY, SMNVEV (reference sequence). The CDR3 region is CASSWAQNTEAFF. The CDR3 DNA sequence: TGTGCCAGCAGTTGGGCACAGAACACTGAAGCTTTCTTT.

This clone turned up a few times. The genes are TRBV2 and TRBJ1-2; no reliable D call. V was clipped by 2 bases and J by 0 bases, with 13 bases between them. Per the germline V gene, CDR1 is SNHLY and CDR2 is FYNNEI. CDR3 length: 16 amino acids. CDR3 residues: CASSELVHNPNYGYTF. CDR3 DNA: TGTGCCAGCAGTGAATTAGTCCATAACCCTAACTATGGCTACACCTTC. Looking up the rest from reference TRBV2 and TRBJ1-2 gives the full variable domain: EPEVTQTPSHQVTQMGQEVILRCVPISNHLYFYWYRQILGQKVEFLVSFYNNEISEKSEIFDDQFSVERPDGSNFTLKIRSTKLEDSAMYFCASSELVHNPNYGYTFGSGTRLTVV.

The chain joins TRBV30 to TRBJ1-3; tentatively, D is TRBD1 (5 bases). The CDR3 loop spans 17 amino acids. Germline values: CDR1 GTSNPN, CDR2 SVGIG (reference sequence). The V and J ends lost 4 bases and 5 bases respectively, with 24 bases between them. CDR3 protein: CAWMWRGCDRYRNTIYF. Written as DNA, the CDR3 is TGTGCCTGGATGTGGAGGGGCTGCGACAGATATAGAAACACCATATATTTT.

This clone has just one count. The chain carries TRBV3-1 (or the pseudogene TRBV3-2) and TRBJ2-5, with 8 bases aligning to TRBD1. The CDR3 consists of 15 residues. Germline values: CDR1 LGHDT, CDR2 YNNKEL (reference sequence). Trimming cost V 3 bases and J 1 base; bases outside gene matches: 4. Here the CDR3 DNA reads TGTGCCAGCAGCCAGCCCGGGACAGGCCAAGAGACCCAGTACTTC. Amino acids: CASSQPGTGQETQYF.

In its sample, this clone was seen once. The chain employs TRBV9 and TRBJ1-6; D uncertain. This CDR3 has 14 amino acids. Germline lookup yields CDR1 SGDLS and CDR2 YYNGEE. V lost 4 bases to trimming and J lost 3 bases, with 8 bases between them. The CDR3 loop reads CASSPRNYNSPLHF. DNA for the CDR3: TGTGCCAGCAGCCCCCGGAACTATAATTCACCCCTCCACTTT.

This clone was detected only a few times. This chain links TRBV5-6 with TRBJ2-7, with D hard to call. Germline-derived CDR1 and CDR2 are SGHDT and YYEEEE. This CDR3 region has 11 residues. Trimming left V 4 bases short and J 5 bases short, with 7 bases between. The CDR3 region has the DNA TGTGCCAGCAGCCTAGGGCACGAGCAGTACTTC. It yields the protein CASSLGHEQYF.

This clone was recorded once. The rearrangement uses TRBV9 and TRBJ2-5; maybe TRBD1 (5 bases). The V gene's germline CDR1 is SGDLS and CDR2 YYNGEE. The length of the CDR3 is 14 residues. The V and J ends lost 4 bases and 7 bases respectively, with 17 bases between them. The CDR3, as DNA: TGTGCCAGCAGCCCCCCTGGGGCAGCCAGGACCCAGTACTTC. This codes for CASSPPGAARTQYF. Supplemented by reference TRBV9 and TRBJ2-5, the full variable domain reads DSGVTQTPKHLITATGQRVTLRCSPRSGDLSVYWYQQSLDQGLQFLIQYYNGEERAKGNILERFSAQQFPDLHSELNLSSLELGDSALYFCASSPPGAARTQYFGPGTRLLVL.

This chain joins TRBV14 and TRBJ2-7, with unresolved D. Deletions cut 0 bases from V and 2 bases from J, with 5 bases between. Germline V lookup: CDR1 SGHDN, CDR2 FVKESK. The CDR3 length is 13 residues. The CDR3 loop reads CASSQDPAYEQYF. Here the CDR3 DNA reads TGTGCCAGCAGCCAAGATCCGGCCTACGAGCAGTACTTC.

The chain is built from TRBV5-4 and TRBJ1-2; unclear D gene. Germline CDR1 reads SGHNT; CDR2 reads YYREEE (reference sequence). The CDR3 consists of 12 residues. The V and J ends lost 0 bases and 5 bases respectively, with 5 bases between them. The CDR3 DNA follows: TGTGCCAGCAGCTTGGACCAATATGGCTACACCTTC. It encodes CASSLDQYGYTF.

The chain has TRBV13 and TRBJ2-7; possibly TRBD1 for D (6 bases). The germline CDR1 and CDR2 sequences are PRHDT and FYEKMQ (reference sequence). The CDR3 contains 13 residues. Trimming shortened V by 5 bases and J by 4 bases, and 12 bases separated the two germline ends. The CDR3 coding sequence is TGTGCCAGCAGCGAGGGGGAAGGTTACGAGCAGTACTTC. This encodes CASSEGEGYEQYF. The complete variable domain, with remaining parts taken from reference TRBV13 and TRBJ2-7, reads AAGVIQSPRHLIKEKRETATLKCYPIPRHDTVYWYQQGPGQDPQFLISFYEKMQSDKGSIPDRFSAQQFSDYHSELNMSSLELGDSALYFCASSEGEGYEQYFGPGTRLTVT.

V gene TRBV2 combines with J gene TRBJ2-3, with unresolved D. The CDR3 contains 13 residues. The V and J ends lost 6 bases and 3 bases respectively, with 10 bases between them. Germline loops: CDR1 SNHLY, CDR2 FYNNEI. CDR3 nucleotides: TGTGCCAGCAGAGTAGGACCTACAGATACGCAGTATTTT. Protein product: CASRVGPTDTQYF.

The rearrangement uses TRBV19 and TRBJ1-5, with D possibly matching TRBD1 (5 bases). CDR1 and CDR2 (germline): LNHDA, SQIVND (reference sequence). There are 16 residues in the CDR3. The V end was cut by 3 bases, the J end by 2 bases, with 14 bases between. The CDR3 loop is CASSILGQGGNQPQHF. DNA of the CDR3: TGTGCCAGTAGTATTTTAGGGCAGGGCGGCAATCAGCCCCAGCATTTT. Full variable domain (rest looked up from reference TRBV19 and TRBJ1-5): DGGITQSPKYLFRKEGQNVTLSCEQNLNHDAMYWYRQDPGQGLRLIYYSQIVNDFQKGDIAEGYSVSREKKESFPLTVTSAQKNPTAFYLCASSILGQGGNQPQHFGDGTRLSIL.

This chain uses TRBV14 with TRBJ2-2, with D uncertain. Germline CDR1 SGHDN, CDR2 FVKESK. Trimming left V 7 bases short and J 2 bases short, with 14 bases between. The CDR3 is 15 amino acids. CDR3 in amino acids: CASTPSARNTGELFF. In DNA, the CDR3 is TGTGCCAGCACCCCGTCGGCAAGAAACACCGGGGAGCTGTTTTTT.

The V call is TRBV7-2, the J call TRBJ2-3; D is unresolved. The ends were cut back, 5 bases at V and 5 bases at J, with 8 bases in the middle. The CDR3 loop spans 12 amino acids. Germline CDR1 is SGHTA and CDR2 is FQGNSA. CDR3 DNA sequence: TGTGCCAGCAGCCTCTTTCGAGATACGCAGTATTTT. Protein: CASSLFRDTQYF.

This chain connects TRBV5-1 to TRBJ2-3; 10 bases fit TRBD1. The CDR3 has 19 amino acids. Germline CDR1 and CDR2: SGHRS and YFSETQ. With V trimmed by 3 bases and J by 5 bases, 18 bases remained unmatched. The CDR3 DNA follows: TGCGCCAGCAGCTCCCACACCTCCTCAGACAGGGGGCTGGTAGATACGCAGTATTTT. Encoded protein: CASSSHTSSDRGLVDTQYF.

The chain links TRBV7-9 to TRBJ2-3; no reliable D call. Germline loops: CDR1 SEHNR, CDR2 FQNEAQ (reference sequence). The CDR3 is 15 residues long. V was clipped by 6 bases and J by 2 bases, with 15 bases between them. As DNA, the CDR3 is TGTGCCAGCAGTCTAAGGAGCGCCCACACAGATACGCAGTATTTT. This gives the protein CASSLRSAHTDTQYF.

This clone was observed a single time. V is TRBV6-6 and J is TRBJ2-3; perhaps TRBD2 as D (5 bases). V gave up 6 bases and J gave up 2 bases, with 18 bases separating them. This CDR3 has 16 amino acids. Germline values: CDR1 MNHNY, CDR2 SVGAGI (reference sequence). CDR3 in DNA: TGTGCCAGCAGACCTCCCCTCCCGGGATTCACAGATACGCAGTATTTT. Its protein is CASRPPLPGFTDTQYF.

This clone was recorded a few times. The chain recombines TRBV19 with TRBJ1-2; unclear D gene. This CDR3 comprises 12 residues. CDR1 is LNHDA and CDR2 is SQIVND in the germline V gene (reference sequence). V was shortened by 3 bases and J by 4 bases, with 6 bases between the two germline ends. The CDR3 sequence: CASSMMTYGYTF. The DNA for the CDR3 is TGTGCCAGTAGTATGATGACCTATGGCTACACCTTC.

The rearrangement joins TRBV6-2 or TRBV6-3 to TRBJ2-5; 7 bases align to TRBD1. The V and J ends lost 6 bases and 8 bases, in that order; junction bases with no gene match: 12. CDR1 and CDR2 from the germline V gene are MNHEY and SVGEGT. The CDR3 has 14 residues. The CDR3 reads CASRYPGQVTTQYF. The CDR3 bases are TGTGCCAGCAGGTACCCAGGACAGGTGACAACCCAGTACTTC.